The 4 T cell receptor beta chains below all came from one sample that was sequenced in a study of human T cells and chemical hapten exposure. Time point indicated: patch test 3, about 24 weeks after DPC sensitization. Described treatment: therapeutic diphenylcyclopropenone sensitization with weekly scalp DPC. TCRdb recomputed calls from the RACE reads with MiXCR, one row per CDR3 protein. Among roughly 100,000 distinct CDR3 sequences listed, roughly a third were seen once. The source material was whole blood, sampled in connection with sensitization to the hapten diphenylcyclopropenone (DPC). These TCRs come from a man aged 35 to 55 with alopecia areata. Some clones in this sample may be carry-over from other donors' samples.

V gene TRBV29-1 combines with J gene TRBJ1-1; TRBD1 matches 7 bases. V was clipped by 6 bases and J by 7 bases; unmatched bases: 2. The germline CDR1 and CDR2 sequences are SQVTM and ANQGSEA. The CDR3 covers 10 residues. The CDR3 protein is CSVGTDEAFF. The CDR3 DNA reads TGCAGCGTCGGGACAGATGAAGCTTTCTTT.

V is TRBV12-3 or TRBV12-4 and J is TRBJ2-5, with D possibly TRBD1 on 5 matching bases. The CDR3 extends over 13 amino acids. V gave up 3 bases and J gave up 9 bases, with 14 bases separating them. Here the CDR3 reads CASSFGQGSAQYF. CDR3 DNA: TGTGCCAGCAGTTTCGGCCAGGGTTCGGCCCAGTACTTC.

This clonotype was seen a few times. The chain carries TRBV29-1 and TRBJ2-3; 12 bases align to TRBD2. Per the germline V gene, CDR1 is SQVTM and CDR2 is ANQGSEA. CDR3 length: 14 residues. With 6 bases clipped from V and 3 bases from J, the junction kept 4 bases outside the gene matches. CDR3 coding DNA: TGCAGCGTAAGAGGACTAGCGGGAACAGATACGCAGTATTTT. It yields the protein CSVRGLAGTDTQYF.

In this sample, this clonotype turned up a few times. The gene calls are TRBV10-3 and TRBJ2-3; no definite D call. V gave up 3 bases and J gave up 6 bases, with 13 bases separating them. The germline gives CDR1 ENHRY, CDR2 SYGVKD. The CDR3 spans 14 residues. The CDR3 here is CAISEYSLRDTQYF. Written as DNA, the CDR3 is TGTGCCATCAGTGAATACTCTCTGCGGGATACGCAGTATTTT.